This entry lists 16 T cell receptor beta chains sequenced from one sample in a study of shared clonotypes between healthy human individuals. Produced via immunoSEQ multiplex PCR; TCRdb's table is partial and in-frame only. The sample records around 1.6 million clones, approximately 98% being singletons. The sequenced sample consisted of naive CD4+ T cells sorted from blood. This sample's subset: CD45RA+ positively selected. The receptor source for this set is a man aged 25-40 years in good health.

V usage is TRBV28 and J usage is TRBJ2-2; 11 bases align to TRBD2. Germline V CDR1 and CDR2: MDHEN, SYDVKM. V shed 11 bases, J shed 1 base, and the junction held 3 bases outside the gene matches. The CDR3 totals 14 residues. The CDR3 DNA is TGTGCCGCCGGGACTAGCGGGAACACCGGGGAGCTGTTTTTT. This translates into CAAGTSGNTGELFF.

The rearrangement uses TRBV28 and TRBJ1-2, with TRBD1 as a possible D gene (5 bases). There are 14 residues in the CDR3. Trimming left V 1 base short and J 7 bases short, with 13 bases between. Germline V gene lookup returns CDR1 MDHEN and CDR2 SYDVKM. Here the CDR3 DNA reads TGTGCCAGCAGTTTATTACAGGATCTGGGTGGCTACACCTTC. It specifies CASSLLQDLGGYTF.

This chain uses TRBV11-3 with TRBJ2-1; TRBD2 matches at 10 bases. CDR1 is SGHNT, CDR2 YENEEA, per germline. This CDR3 comprises 14 residues. With V trimmed by 4 bases and J by 9 bases, 6 bases remained unmatched. CDR3: CASSYSGRAGEQFF. Written as DNA, the CDR3 is TGTGCCAGCAGCTACAGCGGGAGGGCCGGTGAGCAGTTCTTC. Looking up the rest from reference TRBV11-3 and TRBJ2-1 gives the full variable domain: EAGVVQSPRYKIIEKKQPVAFWCNPISGHNTLYWYLQNLGQGPELLIRYENEEAVDDSQLPKDRFSAERLKGVDSTLKIQPAELGDSAVYLCASSYSGRAGEQFFGPGTRLTVL.

This chain uses TRBV19 with TRBJ1-5, with TRBD1 identical over 10 bases. With V trimmed by 8 bases and J by 7 bases, 5 bases remained unmatched. The CDR3 consists of 13 residues. Germline CDR1 and CDR2: LNHDA and SQIVND (reference sequence). The CDR3 nucleotides are TGTGCCAGTTCCGGGACAGGGGACCAGCCCCAGCATTTT. Amino acid sequence: CASSGTGDQPQHF.

The chain joins TRBV29-1 to TRBJ2-3, with 7 bases matching TRBD1. The CDR3 is 14 residues long. Trimming removed 4 bases from V and 7 bases from J; junction bases left unmatched: 11. CDR1 is SQVTM and CDR2 is ANQGSEA in the germline V gene. The CDR3 DNA sequence: TGCAGCGTTGCGGGACAGCTTCGAAAAAATACGCAGTATTTT. Translating it yields CSVAGQLRKNTQYF.

This rearrangement joins TRBV5-1 to TRBJ2-7; 9 nucleotides align to TRBD2. Germline lookup yields CDR1 SGHRS and CDR2 YFSETQ. V lost 2 bases, J lost 0 bases, and 3 bases stayed unmatched. The CDR3 is 15 residues long. The CDR3 reads CASSFLTSGSYEQYF. DNA of the CDR3: TGCGCCAGCAGCTTTTTGACTAGCGGCTCCTACGAGCAGTACTTC.

This sequence joins TRBV25-1 and TRBJ1-1; D not resolved. The CDR3 length is 16 residues. Germline CDR1 reads MGHDK; CDR2 reads SYGVNS. V was pared by 2 bases and J by 1 base, with 14 bases between. The CDR3 DNA reads TGTGCCAGCAGTGAAAACTTCGGACGGACGAACACTGAAGCTTTCTTT. As protein: CASSENFGRTNTEAFF.

The chain has TRBV15 and TRBJ2-3, with D tentatively TRBD2 (6 bases). Trimming stripped 8 bases from V and 7 bases from J, with 16 bases between. The germline CDR1 and CDR2 sequences are LNHNV and YYDKDF (reference sequence). The CDR3 totals 13 residues. CDR3 region: CATSDLGRNTQYF. DNA of the CDR3: TGTGCCACCTCCGACTTGGGGAGGAATACGCAGTATTTT. Full variable domain (missing parts from reference TRBV15 and TRBJ2-3): DAMVIQNPRYQVTQFGKPVTLSCSQTLNHNVMYWYQQKSSQAPKLLFHYYDKDFNNEADTPDNFQSRRPNTSFCFLDIRSPGLGDTAMYLCATSDLGRNTQYFGPGTRLTVL.

This clone was observed a single time. This chain's CDR3 is CASSLRQGPGANVLTF. As DNA, the CDR3 is TGTGCCAGCAGCCTCAGACAGGGCCCTGGGGCCAACGTCCTGACTTTC. This sequence joins TRBV7-2 and TRBJ2-6; 7 bases are shared with TRBD1. The CDR3 is 16 amino acids. The germline gives CDR1 SGHTA, CDR2 FQGNSA. V lost 5 bases and J lost 2; bases outside the gene matches: 6.

This chain connects TRBV9 to TRBJ1-1; D gene unclear. This CDR3 region has 14 residues. Trimming stripped 4 bases from V and 3 bases from J, with 13 bases between. The germline CDR1 and CDR2 sequences are SGDLS and YYNGEE. CDR3 loop: CASSRTFRDTEAFF. CDR3 sequence (DNA): TGTGCCAGCAGCCGGACCTTTAGGGACACTGAAGCTTTCTTT.

The gene calls are TRBV5-1 and TRBJ2-2; TRBD2 aligns across 16 bases. Germline V gene data show CDR1 as SGHRS and CDR2 as YFSETQ. Trimming removed 4 bases from V and 6 bases from J; junction bases left unmatched: 3. The CDR3 consists of 16 residues. In nucleotides, the CDR3 is TGCGCCAGCAGCCCGGGACTAGCGGGAGGGTCCGGGGAGCTGTTTTTT. This codes for CASSPGLAGGSGELFF.

The chain employs TRBV18 and TRBJ1-4; no firm D call. Germline lookup yields CDR1 KGHSH and CDR2 LQKENI. The V gene lost 6 bases and the J gene lost 4 bases, with 6 bases spanning the gap. There are 12 residues in the CDR3. The DNA for the CDR3 is TGTGCCAGCTCTATGCTTAATGAAAAACTGTTTTTT. Amino acids: CASSMLNEKLFF.

This chain joins TRBV4-3 and TRBJ2-5, with TRBD2 matching over 8 bases. Germline CDR1 LGHNA, CDR2 YSLEER. This CDR3 has 14 residues. V shed 1 base, J shed 7 bases, and the junction held 5 bases outside the gene matches. CDR3 coding DNA: TGCGCCAGCAGCCAAGGCGGGAGGATCGGGACCCAGTACTTC. Protein product: CASSQGGRIGTQYF.

The chain employs TRBV9 and TRBJ1-2; D is unclear. Trimming cost V 0 bases and J 4 bases, with 10 bases left between them. Germline CDR1 SGDLS, CDR2 YYNGEE. The CDR3 is 14 residues long. This CDR3 is CASSVDPAAYGYTF. DNA for the CDR3: TGTGCCAGCAGCGTAGATCCAGCAGCCTATGGCTACACCTTC.

The chain links TRBV30 to TRBJ2-1, with D maybe TRBD1 (5 bases). V was trimmed by 8 bases and J by 0 bases, leaving 14 bases between them. In germline, CDR1 is GTSNPN, CDR2 SVGIG (reference sequence). This CDR3 spans 14 amino acids. DNA for the CDR3: TGTGCCCAACAGGACAAGAACTCCTACAATGAGCAGTTCTTC. Protein sequence: CAQQDKNSYNEQFF.

The J gene is TRBJ2-3, the V gene TRBV6-1; TRBD1 matches 10 bases. V was clipped by 8 bases and J by 2 bases; unmatched bases: 7. CDR1 MNHNS and CDR2 SASEGT come from the germline V gene. CDR3 length equals 15 residues. The CDR3 sequence: CASQGTGEPTDTQYF. CDR3 nucleotide sequence: TGTGCCAGCCAAGGGACAGGGGAGCCCACAGATACGCAGTATTTT.